A single sample gave rise to the 30 T cell receptor beta chains below, sequenced in a study of post-analysis software for immune sequencing data. These receptors' antigens are unknown. General study results and limits: The study found TRBV5-6, TRBV5-1 and TRBV20-1 among four to six TRBV segments more frequent in patients than controls.

The authors incorporated unique molecular identifiers into the TCR beta cDNA libraries. One entry per CDR3 protein results from TCRdb running MiXCR on the PCR reads. The sample yields approximately 350,000 distinct CDR3 sequences, about a third seen once. The sample comprised blood. The receptors shown here come from a girl aged 10-17 years with multiple sclerosis.

The chain combines TRBV6-2 or TRBV6-3 with TRBJ2-4, with D perhaps being TRBD1 or TRBD2 (5 bases each). Matching the DNA end better, TRBJ2-7 makes the J call doubtful. This CDR3 contains 16 residues. Germline CDR1 and CDR2: MNHEY and SVGEGT. CDR3 region: CASSYERGSIGNEQYF. CDR3 nucleotide sequence: TGTGCCAGCAGTTACGAACGGGGCAGCATCGGTAACGAGCAGTACTTC.

This chain connects TRBV29-1 to TRBJ2-1; D ambiguous. CDR3 length: 14 amino acids. The V end was cut by 4 bases, the J end by 3 bases, with 13 bases between. CDR1 SQVTM and CDR2 ANQGSEA come from the germline V gene. In DNA, the CDR3 is TGCAGCGTTGCGGGCCTACCGGGCTACAATGAGCAGTTCTTC. It is translated as CSVAGLPGYNEQFF.

This sequence joins TRBV6-1 and TRBJ2-7; tentatively, D is TRBD1 or TRBD2 (5 bases each). V was cut by 8 bases and J by 5 bases, with 16 bases left in between. The length of the CDR3 is 13 residues. Germline V CDR1 and CDR2: MNHNS, SASEGT. This CDR3 is CASEGISNDEQYF. The CDR3 bases are TGTGCCAGCGAGGGGATATCGAATGACGAGCAGTACTTC.

The V call is TRBV10-3, the J call TRBJ2-2; D assignment may be TRBD1 or TRBD2 (5 bases each). The CDR3 runs 15 residues. V shed 4 bases and J shed 5 bases, with 14 bases lying between them. Germline loops: CDR1 ENHRY, CDR2 SYGVKD. CDR3: CAISVGASGTGELFF. For the CDR3, the DNA is TGTGCCATCAGTGTCGGGGCCTCGGGGACCGGGGAGCTGTTTTTT.

This clonotype was observed a few times. The rearrangement links TRBV12-3 or TRBV12-4 to TRBJ1-5; the D is unclear. V lost 9 bases to trimming and J lost 1 base, with 10 bases between them. CDR3 length equals 13 residues. CDR3 bases: TGTGCCAGTAAGAAAGAAAGCAATCAGCCCCAGCATTTT. This encodes CASKKESNQPQHF.

The J gene is TRBJ1-1, the V gene TRBV7-9; no firm D call. The germline CDR1 and CDR2 sequences are SEHNR and FQNEAQ (reference sequence). Trimming left V 5 bases short and J 1 base short, with 11 bases between. This CDR3 has 14 amino acids. CDR3 DNA sequence: TGTGCCAGCAGCCCCCCCTATGGGAACACTGAAGCTTTCTTT. Translation gives CASSPPYGNTEAFF.

This rearrangement joins TRBV20-1 to TRBJ1-6; the match to TRBD1 covers 7 bases. The germline V gene encodes CDR1 DFQATT and CDR2 SNEGSKA (reference sequence). Losses at the gene ends were 4 bases for V and 8 bases for J; bases not matched to a gene: 5. The CDR3 totals 13 residues. The CDR3 DNA follows: TGCAGTGCTACACAGGGGAGGTATTCACCCCTCCACTTT. Translation gives CSATQGRYSPLHF.

Details on this clonotype: The junction departs from germline at one end; a sequencing error may be responsible. The chain carries TRBV7-2 and TRBJ1-2; no clear D. Germline CDR1 and CDR2: SGHTA and FQGNSA. This CDR3 has 15 residues. The CDR3 loop reads CAGSPESSANYGYTF. CDR3 DNA: TGTGCCGGCAGCCCAGAGTCATCGGCTAACTATGGCTACACCTTC.

The gene calls are TRBV12-3 or TRBV12-4 and TRBJ1-5; 7 bases are a match to TRBD1. V gave up 5 bases and J gave up 0 bases; unmatched junction bases: 7. The CDR3 is 16 residues long. The CDR3 sequence: CASSPGQVTSNQPQHF. CDR3 nucleotides: TGTGCCAGCAGTCCAGGACAGGTGACTAGCAATCAGCCCCAGCATTTT.

This clonotype came up a few times. The genes are TRBV9 and TRBJ2-3, with TRBD2 identical over 8 bases. V lost 0 bases and J lost 6; bases outside the gene matches: 6. The germline CDR1 and CDR2 sequences are SGDLS and YYNGEE. The CDR3 is 15 residues long. The DNA for the CDR3 is TGTGCCAGCAGCGTAGAACTAGCGGCCAGGGATACGCAGTATTTT. Protein: CASSVELAARDTQYF.

This clonotype was seen more than once but under ten times. The CDR3 loop is CSARGVRQWNNTEAFF. The CDR3 DNA follows: TGCAGTGCTAGAGGGGTGAGACAATGGAATAACACTGAAGCTTTCTTT. This chain joins TRBV20-1 and TRBJ1-1, with D uncertain. With 1 base removed from V and 2 bases from J, the gap between germline ends came to 17 bases. Germline V gene lookup returns CDR1 DFQATT and CDR2 SNEGSKA (reference sequence). The CDR3 sequence is 16 residues long.

This clonotype was seen once. V gene TRBV7-9 combines with J gene TRBJ1-5; no reliable D call. Trimming pared 2 bases from V and 5 bases from J, leaving 13 bases between. The CDR3 contains 15 residues. The V gene's germline CDR1 is SEHNR and CDR2 FQNEAQ (reference sequence). The CDR3 region has the DNA TGTGCCAGCAGCTTACACGGGAGTAAGGATCAGCCCCAGCATTTT. Protein sequence: CASSLHGSKDQPQHF.

J is TRBJ2-3 and V is TRBV28; the D is unclear. CDR1 is MDHEN, CDR2 SYDVKM, per germline. CDR3 length: 16 residues. Between the trimmed V and J ends, which lost 5 bases and 2 bases, there was a span of 17 bases. The CDR3 sequence is CASSLTSAWNTDTQYF. The CDR3 DNA follows: TGTGCCAGCAGTCTGACATCCGCCTGGAACACAGATACGCAGTATTTT.

The chain has TRBV12-3 or TRBV12-4 and TRBJ2-5; the D gene is possibly TRBD2 (6 bases). This CDR3 spans 12 amino acids. V was shortened by 3 bases and J by 7 bases, with 9 bases between the two germline ends. The CDR3 loop reads CASSFGGGTQYF. The CDR3 nucleotides read TGTGCCAGCAGTTTCGGGGGAGGGACCCAGTACTTC.

The chain combines TRBV6-5 with TRBJ2-3, with TRBD2 matching over 7 bases. The CDR3 sequence is 16 residues long. Per germline, CDR1 MNHEY and CDR2 SVGAGI. Losses at the gene ends were 7 bases for V and 2 bases for J; bases not matched to a gene: 12. Here the CDR3 reads CASTKGGGTYTDTQYF. CDR3 DNA sequence: TGTGCCAGCACCAAGGGCGGGGGTACATACACAGATACGCAGTATTTT.

The sample holds a few counts of this clonotype. The chain links TRBV11-2 to TRBJ2-1; D might be TRBD2 (7 bases). Trimming stripped 5 bases from V and 5 bases from J, with 22 bases between. Germline loops: CDR1 SGHAT, CDR2 FQNNGV. The CDR3 extends over 17 amino acids. The CDR3 nucleotides are TGTGCCAGCAGCGCGGGCCGGGGGCGGGGGACTAACAATGAGCAGTTCTTC. This translates into CASSAGRGRGTNNEQFF.

The sample holds a few counts of this clonotype. This chain joins TRBV9 and TRBJ2-1; 15 bases are shared with TRBD2. The CDR3 runs 16 residues. Germline CDR1 SGDLS, CDR2 YYNGEE. V lost 5 bases, J lost 7 bases, and 7 bases stayed unmatched. The CDR3 sequence: CASRAGLAGGRNEQFF. DNA for the CDR3: TGTGCCAGCAGGGCAGGACTAGCGGGGGGGCGGAATGAGCAGTTCTTC.

This clonotype was recorded once. The chain links TRBV6-2 or TRBV6-3 to TRBJ2-1; 8 bases fit TRBD1. The V gene end was trimmed by 6 bases and the J gene end by 2 bases; junction bases not matched to a gene: 6. The CDR3 runs to 15 residues. Germline-derived CDR1 and CDR2 are MNHEY and SVGEGT. The CDR3 protein is CASRIGQGPYNEQFF. The CDR3 bases are TGTGCCAGCAGGATTGGACAGGGACCCTACAATGAGCAGTTCTTC.

The rearrangement links TRBV7-9 to TRBJ2-7; 10 bases agree with TRBD2. Germline CDR1 reads SEHNR; CDR2 reads FQNEAQ (reference sequence). V dropped 4 bases and J dropped 4; count of bases not matched to a gene: 16. The CDR3 loop spans 18 amino acids. The CDR3 region has the DNA TGTGCCAGCAGCTCCGCCGTTTCGGCTAGCGGGGGACTATACGAGCAGTACTTC. Protein sequence: CASSSAVSASGGLYEQYF.

This clonotype turned up a few times. The chain recombines TRBV7-3 with TRBJ2-1; the match to TRBD2 covers 7 bases. Per germline, CDR1 SGHTA and CDR2 FQGTGA. CDR3 size: 16 residues. V dropped 0 bases and J dropped 6; count of bases not matched to a gene: 8. The CDR3 nucleotides read TGTGCCAGCAGCTTAACGGGCGGGAGCTCCCTCAATGAGCAGTTCTTC. It encodes CASSLTGGSSLNEQFF.

A single count supports this clonotype. The chain is built from TRBV6-2 or TRBV6-3 and TRBJ1-1, with a weak D call TRBD1 (5 bases). The germline CDR1 and CDR2 sequences are MNHEY and SVGEGT. CDR3 length: 14 amino acids. V lost 8 bases and J lost 2, with 15 bases in between. The DNA for the CDR3 is TGTGCCAGCCAAGGGACTAGAGCCAACACTGAAGCTTTCTTT. Its protein product is CASQGTRANTEAFF.

The CDR3 sequence is CASSLELVSGQLTGYTF. As DNA, the CDR3 is TGCGCCAGCAGCTTGGAGCTAGTGAGTGGACAGTTAACTGGCTACACCTTC. The rearrangement joins TRBV5-1 to TRBJ1-2; possibly TRBD1 for D (6 bases). The germline V gene has CDR1 SGHRS and CDR2 YFSETQ. This CDR3 comprises 17 residues. Trimming stripped 0 bases from V and 7 bases from J, with 22 bases between.

This chain connects TRBV12-3 or TRBV12-4 to TRBJ2-2; 10 nucleotides line up with TRBD2. This CDR3 region has 18 residues. V dropped 1 base and J dropped 4; count of bases not matched to a gene: 9. The CDR3 sequence is CASSLGASGGIITGELFF. In DNA, the CDR3 is TGTGCCAGCAGTTTAGGGGCTAGCGGGGGAATTATCACCGGGGAGCTGTTTTTT.

V and J are TRBV27 and TRBJ2-7; tentative D call: TRBD2 (6 bases). CDR1 is MNHEY and CDR2 is SMNVEV in the germline V gene (reference sequence). CDR3 length equals 13 residues. Trimming took 4 bases from V and 10 from J, leaving 17 bases between them. CDR3 in DNA: TGTGCCAGCAGTTCGGGGGAGAGAGAGGCCCAGTACTTC. Protein product: CASSSGEREAQYF.

This rearrangement joins TRBV6-6 to TRBJ2-5; 10 bases match TRBD1. The end of the DNA fits TRBJ2-7 better, so the J call may be wrong. The CDR3 is 14 amino acids. Germline CDR1 is MNHNY and CDR2 is SVGAGI (reference sequence). This chain's CDR3 is CASSWDRGPYEQYF. The CDR3 nucleotides are TGTGCCAGCAGTTGGGACAGGGGTCCCTACGAGCAGTACTTC.

The V gene is TRBV12-5, the J gene TRBJ2-3; possibly TRBD2 for D (5 bases). This CDR3 has 14 residues. Germline V lookup: CDR1 LGHNT, CDR2 FRNRAP. Trimming removed 1 base from V and 7 bases from J, with 12 bases in between. This CDR3 is CASGLATFGNTQYF. CDR3 nucleotide sequence: TGTGCTAGTGGTTTGGCTACATTCGGGAATACGCAGTATTTT. The full variable domain, completed using reference TRBV12-5 and TRBJ2-3, is DARVTQTPRHKVTEMGQEVTMRCQPILGHNTVFWYRQTMMQGLELLAYFRNRAPLDDSGMPKDRFSAEMPDATLATLKIQPSEPRDSAVYFCASGLATFGNTQYFGPGTRLTVL.

The CDR3 reads CASSLAGLAGGQGEQFF. As DNA, the CDR3 is TGTGCCAGCAGCTTAGCGGGACTAGCGGGGGGGCAGGGTGAGCAGTTCTTC. The rearrangement joins TRBV7-6 to TRBJ2-1, with 16 bases aligning to TRBD2. V lost 0 bases to trimming and J lost 9 bases; unmatched junction nucleotides: 5. From germline, CDR1 is SGHVS and CDR2 FNYEAQ. The CDR3 runs to 17 residues.

The chain employs TRBV9 and TRBJ2-1; 7 bases fit TRBD1. This CDR3 comprises 14 residues. Germline CDR1 and CDR2: SGDLS and YYNGEE. V lost 1 base, J lost 5 bases, and 3 bases stayed unmatched. The CDR3: CASSVRGPHNEQFF. The CDR3 bases are TGTGCCAGCAGCGTAAGGGGGCCCCACAATGAGCAGTTCTTC.

J is TRBJ1-2 and V is TRBV20-1, with a tentative D call TRBD1 (6 bases). The CDR3 totals 14 residues. V lost 5 bases and J 1 base, leaving 14 bases between the germline ends. Germline-derived CDR1 and CDR2 are DFQATT and SNEGSKA (reference sequence). The CDR3 nucleotides read TGCAGTGCTGACGGGGCAGGGGATAACTATGGCTACACCTTC. It is translated as CSADGAGDNYGYTF.

This chain uses TRBV20-1 with TRBJ1-5; perhaps TRBD1 as D (6 bases). Germline V CDR1 and CDR2: DFQATT, SNEGSKA (reference sequence). This CDR3 spans 13 amino acids. The germline V and J ends were trimmed by 5 bases and 11 bases, with 19 bases remaining between them. The CDR3 sequence: CSAFNRAEGAQHF. The CDR3 coding sequence is TGCAGTGCTTTCAACAGGGCAGAAGGAGCCCAGCATTTT.